This entry concerns a single T cell receptor beta chain. What it recognizes is unknown. This sample was taken from a study of cytomegalovirus exposure and HLA in healthy donors. Findings and limits, study-wide: Associated with cytomegalovirus, according to the listing, were some 150 TCR beta chains. In an earlier analysis, in some 500 donors, most V segments appeared productive either ~87% or ~30% of the time.

This CDR3 comprises 15 residues. J was trimmed by 1 base and V by 5 bases; bases with no gene match: 7. Germline V CDR1 and CDR2: SGHTA, FQGNSA. The PCR employed 60 Vbeta primers together with 13 Jbeta primers. As processed by the authors: Unique TCR beta chains totaled roughly 80 million in a later count, with roughly 11 million of them shared. Assay used: immunoSEQ multiplex PCR; TCRdb lists only in-frame clones, some missing. V and J calls and clone size are copied from that table; D and trimming were computed from the DNA. The data contain some 170,000 clones, roughly four fifths of them singletons.

The genes are TRBV7-2 and TRBJ1-1; 7 nucleotides align to TRBD1. The origin of this receptor is a woman between 50 and 59 years old in good health and CMV-seronegative. Sequenced sample: PBMCs. CDR3 nucleotides: TGTGCCAGCAGCCCCTGGACAGGCTCGAACACTGAAGCTTTCTTT. Amino acid sequence: CASSPWTGSNTEAFF.